This TCR beta chain was captured in a study of blood T cells in healthy people across ages. There are many counts of this clonotype. Antigen specificity is unknown. Each sample gave at least 6 million isolated PBMCs. General study points: It was not possible, with unsorted PBMCs, to conclusively compare naive and antigen-experienced cells. Naive CD4+ cell counts and diversity both ran higher in long-lived than in aged donors. Donor CMV status, an unknown factor, possibly confounded changes in expanded clonotypes.

Germline V gives CDR1 MNHEY, CDR2 SMNVEV (reference sequence). The CDR3 is 15 residues long. Trimming removed 6 bases at V and 0 bases at J, with 9 bases between. Together with a sample-barcoded 5' primer, a J-beta primer mix was included in a second PCR lasting about 6 to 11 cycles. TCRdb re-called the 5' RACE reads through MiXCR, storing one row per CDR3 protein. The sample records hundreds of thousands of distinct CDR3 sequences, 29% being singletons. This clonotype originated in a woman of 80 years or more in good health. Material for sequencing was blood. The genes are TRBV27 and TRBJ2-6, with D perhaps being TRBD1 or TRBD2 (5 bases each). CDR3 sequence reads: CASSNGASGANVLTF. Here the CDR3 DNA reads TGTGCCAGCAGCAACGGGGCCTCTGGGGCCAACGTCCTGACTTTC.